This TCR beta chain was documented in a study of blood T cell repertoires in COVID-19. V shed 6 bases and J shed 2 bases, with 14 bases lying between them. The germline V gene encodes CDR1 KGHSH and CDR2 LQKENI. The CDR3 totals 16 residues. This clone was seen just once. Source study methods: Estimates of nucleated cell counts were drawn from the amplification of reference gene primers. Clones were read by immunoSEQ multiplex PCR, and TCRdb kept only the in-frame ones, dropping some. Clonal size and the V and J genes are those of that table, whereas D and trimming came from the DNA. The sample consists of 60,000 to 70,000 clones, more than 85% of them appearing once.

This receptor was obtained from a human donor with active COVID-19. The donor label of this sample is uncertain. The sample taken for sequencing was peripheral blood. This rearrangement joins TRBV18 to TRBJ1-6; perhaps TRBD1 as D (6 bases). This CDR3 reads CASSQGQSPYNSPLHF. The CDR3 DNA reads TGTGCCAGCTCTCAAGGACAGTCTCCCTATAATTCACCCCTCCACTTT.